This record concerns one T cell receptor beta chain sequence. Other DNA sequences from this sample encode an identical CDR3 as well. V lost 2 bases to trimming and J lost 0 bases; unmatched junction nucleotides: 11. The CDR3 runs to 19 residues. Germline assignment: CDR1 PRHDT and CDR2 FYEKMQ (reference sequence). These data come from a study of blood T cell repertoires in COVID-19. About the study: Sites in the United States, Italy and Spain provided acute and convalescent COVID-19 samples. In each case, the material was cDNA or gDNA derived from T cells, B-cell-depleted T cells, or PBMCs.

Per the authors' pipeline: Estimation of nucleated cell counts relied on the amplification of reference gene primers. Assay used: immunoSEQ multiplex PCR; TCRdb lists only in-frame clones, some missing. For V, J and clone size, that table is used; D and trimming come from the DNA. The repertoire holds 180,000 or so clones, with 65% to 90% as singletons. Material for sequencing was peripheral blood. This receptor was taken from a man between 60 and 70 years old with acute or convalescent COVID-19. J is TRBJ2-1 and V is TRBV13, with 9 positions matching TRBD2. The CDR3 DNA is TGTGCCAGCAGCTTAAGAACTAGCGGGCTGAGGAGCTCCTACAATGAGCAGTTCTTC. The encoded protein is CASSLRTSGLRSSYNEQFF.